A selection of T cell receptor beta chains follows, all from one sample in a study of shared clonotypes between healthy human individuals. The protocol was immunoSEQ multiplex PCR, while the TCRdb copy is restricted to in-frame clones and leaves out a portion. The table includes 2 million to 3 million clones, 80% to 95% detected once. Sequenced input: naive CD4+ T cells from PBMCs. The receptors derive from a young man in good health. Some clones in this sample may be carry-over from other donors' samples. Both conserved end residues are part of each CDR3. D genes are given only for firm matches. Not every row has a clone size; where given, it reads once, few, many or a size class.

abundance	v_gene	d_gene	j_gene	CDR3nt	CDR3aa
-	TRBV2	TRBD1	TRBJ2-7	TGTGCCAGCAGCCGGGACAGGGTGTTCGACGAGCAGTACTTC	CASSRDRVFDEQYF
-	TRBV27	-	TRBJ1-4	TGTGCCAGCAGTGGGCCTAATGAAAAACTGTTTTTT	CASSGPNEKLFF
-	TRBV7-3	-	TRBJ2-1	TGTGCCAGCAGAGCTGAGGGGGAGCAGTTCTTC	CASRAEGEQFF
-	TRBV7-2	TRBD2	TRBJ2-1	TGTGCCAGCAGTAGACTAGCTTACAATGAGCAGTTCTTC	CASSRLAYNEQFF
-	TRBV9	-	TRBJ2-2	TGTGCCAGCAGCGTAGTGGTGGGTCAGTCCGGGGAGCTGTTTTTT	CASSVVVGQSGELFF
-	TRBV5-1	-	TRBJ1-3	TGCGCCAGCAGCTCACCCCCTTTAGGTACAGCCTCTGGAAACACCATATATTTT	CASSSPPLGTASGNTIYF
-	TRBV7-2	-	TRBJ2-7	TGTGCCAGCAGCTTAAGTCCGGCAGGGGGGCCCTACGAGCAGTACTTC	CASSLSPAGGPYEQYF
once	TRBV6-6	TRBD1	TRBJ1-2	TGTGCCAGCAGTTCCCCCGGGACAGGGGATGTTGGCTACACCTTC	CASSSPGTGDVGYTF
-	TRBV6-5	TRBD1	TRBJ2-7	TGTGCCAGCAGACGAGGGACAGGGGGGGCCTACGAGCAGTACTTC	CASRRGTGGAYEQYF
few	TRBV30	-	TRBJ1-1	TGTGCCTGGAGCCAGGGTTGGGGGCGAACTGAAGCTTTCTTT	CAWSQGWGRTEAFF
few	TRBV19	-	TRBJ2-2	TGTGCCAGTAGTGGGCAGGTGAACACCGGGGAGCTGTTTTTT	CASSGQVNTGELFF
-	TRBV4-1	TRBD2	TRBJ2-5	TGCGCCAGCAGCCTCTCGGGGCGACTAGCGGGAGGGGGAGAGACCCAGTACTTC	CASSLSGRLAGGGETQYF
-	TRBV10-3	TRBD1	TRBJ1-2	TGTGCCATCAGTGGAGGGGGCACAAGCTATGGCTACACCTTC	CAISGGGTSYGYTF
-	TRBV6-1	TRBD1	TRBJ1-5	TGTGCCAGCGGGGACAGGCCGAGGGCGTCCCAGCATTTT	CASGDRPRASQHF
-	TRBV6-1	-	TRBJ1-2	TGTGCCAGCAGTGTTACGGGGCACCAAGCCTATGGCTACACCTTC	CASSVTGHQAYGYTF
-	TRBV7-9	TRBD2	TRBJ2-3	TGTGCCAGCAGCTTAGAGCGCGGGAGGGCCAGAGATACGCAGTATTTT	CASSLERGRARDTQYF
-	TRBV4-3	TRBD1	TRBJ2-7	TGCGCCAGCAGCCAAGAAAACAGGGGGGTTTACGAGCAGTACTTC	CASSQENRGVYEQYF
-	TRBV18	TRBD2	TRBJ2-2	TGTGCCAGCTTCAAGACTAGCGGGACTCCAACCGGGGAGCTGTTTTTT	CASFKTSGTPTGELFF
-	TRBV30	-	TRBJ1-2	TGTGCCTGGAGTGTAAAGGGAAACTATGGCTACACCTTC	CAWSVKGNYGYTF
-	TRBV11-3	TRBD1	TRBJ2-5	TGTGCCAGCAGCTTACACCGGGACAGTAGGCGAACGTACTTC	CASSLHRDSRRTYF
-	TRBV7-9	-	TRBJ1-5	TGTGCCAGCAGTGGCACCAATCAGCCCCAGCATTTT	CASSGTNQPQHF
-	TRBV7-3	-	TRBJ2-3	TGTGCCAGCAGCGGAAACCTAGGGATACGTACGGGAACGCAGTATTTT	CASSGNLGIRTGTQYF
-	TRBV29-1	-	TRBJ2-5	TGCAGCGTGGGGGTTCGAGGTCAAGAGACCCAGTACTTC	CSVGVRGQETQYF
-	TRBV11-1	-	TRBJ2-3	TGTGCCAGCAGCTTGAATTGGGGCACAGATACGCAGTATTTT	CASSLNWGTDTQYF
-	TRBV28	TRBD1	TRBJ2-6	TGTGCCAGCAGTTCCGGGACAGGGAGATCTGGGGCCAACGTCCTGACTTTC	CASSSGTGRSGANVLTF
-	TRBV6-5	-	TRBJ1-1	TGTGCCAGCGCCTTGAGGGGTTTGAACACTGAAGCTTTCTTT	CASALRGLNTEAFF
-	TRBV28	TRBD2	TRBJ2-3	TGTGCCAGCAGTTTATTGGGGGGGAGGAGAGATACGCAGTATTTT	CASSLLGGRRDTQYF
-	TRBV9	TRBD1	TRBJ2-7	TGTGCCAGCAGCGGGACAGGGGGAGCTTACGAGCAGTACTTC	CASSGTGGAYEQYF
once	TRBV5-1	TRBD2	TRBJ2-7	TGCGCCAGCAGCTTGGAGGGACTAGCGGGGGACGAGCAGTACTTC	CASSLEGLAGDEQYF
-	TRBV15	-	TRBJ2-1	TGTGCCACCAGCATGGCGATTGAGCAGTTCTTC	CATSMAIEQFF
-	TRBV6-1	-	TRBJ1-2	TGTGCCAGCAGGGCCCAGGACAGACCTAACTATGGCTACACCTTC	CASRAQDRPNYGYTF
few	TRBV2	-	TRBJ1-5	TGTGCCAGCAGTCCCCAGGGATACCAGCCCCAGCATTTT	CASSPQGYQPQHF
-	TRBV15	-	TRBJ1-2	TGTGCCACCAGCAGAGAGGCCAGGAGAACTGATGGCTACACCTTC	CATSREARRTDGYTF
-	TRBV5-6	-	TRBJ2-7	TGTGCCAGCAGAGCCGAGAAGAGGGGGGGACACGAGCAGTACTTC	CASRAEKRGGHEQYF
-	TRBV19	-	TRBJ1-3	TGTGCCAGTAGTATTGGGAGACCGAGCTCTGGAAACACCATATATTTT	CASSIGRPSSGNTIYF
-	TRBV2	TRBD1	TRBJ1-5	TGTGCCAGCAGCGAGCAGACAGGGACGAGTCAGCCCCAGCATTTT	CASSEQTGTSQPQHF
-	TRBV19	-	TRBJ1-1	TGTGCCAGTATCTCGGGGAACACTGAAGCTTTCTTT	CASISGNTEAFF
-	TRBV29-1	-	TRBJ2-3	TGCAGCGTAGGAAGACTAGTCACAGATACGCAGTATTTT	CSVGRLVTDTQYF
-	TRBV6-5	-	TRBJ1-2	TGTGCCAGCAGGATGGGGGTGCTCTATGGCTACACCTTC	CASRMGVLYGYTF
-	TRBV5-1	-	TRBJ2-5	TGCGCCAGCGCGCTCGGGGAACTCGATGGGACCCAGTACTTC	CASALGELDGTQYF
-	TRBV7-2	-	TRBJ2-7	TGTGCCAGCATGCAGCGGGCGGGTATCTACGAGCAGTACTTC	CASMQRAGIYEQYF
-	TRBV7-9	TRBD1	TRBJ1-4	TGTGCCAGCAGCCCGGACAGGGTAAATGAAAAACTGTTTTTT	CASSPDRVNEKLFF
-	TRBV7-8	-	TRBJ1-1	TGTGCCAGCAGCGACGGTATGAACACTGAAGCTTTCTTT	CASSDGMNTEAFF
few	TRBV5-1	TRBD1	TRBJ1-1	TGCGCCAGCAGCCCACAGGGGAGCGGCACTGAAGCTTTCTTT	CASSPQGSGTEAFF
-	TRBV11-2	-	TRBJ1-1	TGTGCCAGCAGCCGAGAACAGCCGAACACTGAAGCTTTCTTT	CASSREQPNTEAFF
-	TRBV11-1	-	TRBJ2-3	TGTGCCAGCAGCTCCTGGACAGAGATAGATACGCAGTATTTT	CASSSWTEIDTQYF
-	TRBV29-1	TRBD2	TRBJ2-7	TGCAGCGTATCAAGCGGGAGGGCCACGTACGAGCAGTACTTC	CSVSSGRATYEQYF
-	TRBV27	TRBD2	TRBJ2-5	TGTGCCAGCGCAGGACTAGCGTTAGAGACCCAGTACTTC	CASAGLALETQYF
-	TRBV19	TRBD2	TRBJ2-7	TGTGCCAGTAGTATACCGGGACTAGCTTACGAGCAGTACTTC	CASSIPGLAYEQYF
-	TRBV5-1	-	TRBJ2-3	TGCGCCAGCAGCTTGACTGTGGTCTTAGATACGCAGTATTTT	CASSLTVVLDTQYF
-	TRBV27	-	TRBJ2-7	TGTGCCAGCTCCTACGAGCAGTACTTC	CASSYEQYF
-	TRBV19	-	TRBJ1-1	TGTGCCAGTAGGCTTGACAGGACAACGAACACTGAAGCTTTCTTT	CASRLDRTTNTEAFF
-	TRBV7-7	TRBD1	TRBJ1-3	TGTGCCAGCAGCGCCGGGACAGGGGAGAACACCATATATTTT	CASSAGTGENTIYF
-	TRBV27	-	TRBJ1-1	TGTGCCAGCAGTTTGTACAGGGACACTGAAGCTTTCTTT	CASSLYRDTEAFF
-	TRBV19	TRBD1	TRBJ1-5	TGTGCCACTTGCCAAGGGGGCGGCAATCAGCCCCAGCATTTT	CATCQGGGNQPQHF
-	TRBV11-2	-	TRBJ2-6	TGTGCCAGCAGCCTGACTGTATCTGGGGCCAACGTCCTGACTTTC	CASSLTVSGANVLTF
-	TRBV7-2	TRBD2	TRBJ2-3	TGTGCCAGCAGCTCCAGACTAGCGGGAGCTTGGGCAGATACGCAGTATTTT	CASSSRLAGAWADTQYF